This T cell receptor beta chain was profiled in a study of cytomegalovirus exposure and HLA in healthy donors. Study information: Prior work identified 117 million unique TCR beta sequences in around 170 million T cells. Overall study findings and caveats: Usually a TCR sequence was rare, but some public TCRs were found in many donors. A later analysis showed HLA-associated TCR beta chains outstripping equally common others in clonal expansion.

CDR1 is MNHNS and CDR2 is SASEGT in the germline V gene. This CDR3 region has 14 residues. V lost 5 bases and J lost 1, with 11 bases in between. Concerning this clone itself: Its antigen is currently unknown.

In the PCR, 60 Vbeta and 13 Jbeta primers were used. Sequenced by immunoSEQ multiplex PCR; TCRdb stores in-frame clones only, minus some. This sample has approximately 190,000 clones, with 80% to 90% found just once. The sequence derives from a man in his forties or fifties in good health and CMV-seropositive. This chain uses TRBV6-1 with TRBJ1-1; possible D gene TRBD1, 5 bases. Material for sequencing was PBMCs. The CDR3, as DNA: TGTGCCAGCAGTCTACAGGCGGAGAACACTGAAGCTTTCTTT. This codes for CASSLQAENTEAFF.